This T cell receptor beta chain was profiled in a study of T cells in Graves' hyperthyroidism and ophthalmopathy. V lost 5 bases, J lost 4 bases, and 17 bases lay in between. Germline CDR1 and CDR2: MDHEN and SYDVKM. The CDR3 sequence is 15 residues long. Amplified TCR beta CDR3 regions came from RNA transcripts. First-round RT-PCR of the TCR CDR3 relied on the HTBI primer set. MiXCR, run by TCRdb on the multiplex PCR reads, gives a single entry per CDR3 protein. The table shows fewer than 650,000 distinct CDR3 sequences, with roughly 14% occurring only once. The source material was blood. This sequence was found in a woman aged 40 to 50 with Graves' ophthalmopathy. The genes are TRBV28 and TRBJ1-1; D uncertain. CDR3 bases: TGTGCCAGCAGTCAACGGGTTAGTGATGGCACTGAAGCTTTCTTT. Amino acids: CASSQRVSDGTEAFF.